A selection of T cell receptor beta chains follows, all from one sample in a study of tumor-infiltrating lymphocytes in localized non-small cell lung cancer. The repertoire was sequenced with immunoSEQ multiplex PCR; TCRdb's copy has only in-frame clones and lacks some. This sample has over 15,000 clones; less than 50% occur once, and the top ten carry roughly 16%. Sequencing used lung tumor tissue. The receptors stem from a human donor with non-small cell lung cancer. The CDR3 runs from the conserved cysteine through the conserved F or W. The D gene is left open where the match is weak. Part of the rows lack a size; the others show once, few, many or a class for expanded clones.

J	size	D	V	CDR3	DNA
TRBJ1-4	-	-	TRBV28	CASEGYTNEKLFF	TGTGCCAGCGAGGGGTACACTAATGAAAAACTGTTTTTT
TRBJ1-1	few	-	TRBV28	CASSFLQQAPLEAFF	TGTGCCAGCAGTTTTCTTCAACAGGCCCCACTAGAAGCTTTCTTT
TRBJ1-1	-	-	TRBV6-5	CASSYSGGRTEAFF	TGTGCCAGCAGTTACTCTGGGGGGCGAACTGAAGCTTTCTTT
TRBJ1-2	-	TRBD1	TRBV7-2	CASSFQGALKGGYTF	TGTGCCAGCAGCTTTCAGGGGGCTTTAAAGGGTGGCTACACCTTC
TRBJ2-2	-	-	TRBV4-1	CASSQEDVPNTGELFF	TGCGCCAGCAGCCAAGAAGATGTCCCCAACACCGGGGAGCTGTTTTTT
TRBJ1-6	few	TRBD1	TRBV7-6	CASSLAVDRGLNSPLHF	TGTGCCAGCAGCTTAGCCGTGGACAGGGGGCTAAATTCACCCCTCCACTTT
TRBJ2-4	few	-	TRBV11-2	CASSFWGAEAKNIQYF	TGTGCCAGCAGCTTTTGGGGCGCCGAGGCCAAAAACATTCAGTACTTC
TRBJ2-2	few	-	TRBV4-1	CASSQDIAVTGELFF	TGCGCCAGCAGCCAAGATATCGCGGTCACCGGGGAGCTGTTTTTT
TRBJ1-1	-	-	TRBV7-3	CASSLSGRMNTEAFF	TGTGCCAGCAGCTTATCGGGACGGATGAACACTGAAGCTTTCTTT
TRBJ1-3	-	-	TRBV9	CASSEHPYSGNTIYF	TGTGCCAGCAGCGAGCATCCTTACTCTGGAAACACCATATATTTT
TRBJ2-3	few	-	TRBV19	CASSKVGQITDTQYF	TGTGCCAGTAGTAAGGTCGGACAGATAACAGATACGCAGTATTTT
TRBJ1-3	-	TRBD1	TRBV9	CASSPDGQGANTIYF	TGTGCCAGCAGCCCCGACGGACAGGGGGCAAACACCATATATTTT
TRBJ1-2	-	-	TRBV27	CASSLRGQYGYTF	TGTGCCAGCAGTTTACGTGGACAGTATGGCTACACCTTC
TRBJ1-5	-	TRBD1	TRBV5-6	CASSWGSGTGHNQPQHF	TGTGCCAGCAGTTGGGGTTCCGGGACAGGCCATAATCAGCCCCAGCATTTT
TRBJ2-3	-	TRBD1	TRBV7-7	CASSDLPQGATQYF	TGTGCTAGCAGCGATCTCCCCCAGGGGGCTACGCAGTATTTT
TRBJ1-6	few	-	TRBV7-9	CASSLAANSPLHF	TGTGCCAGCAGCTTAGCAGCCAATTCACCCCTCCACTTT
TRBJ1-1	-	TRBD1	TRBV6-1	CASRDRGRWGTEAFF	TGTGCCAGCAGAGACAGGGGGCGGTGGGGCACTGAAGCTTTCTTT
TRBJ2-1	few	-	TRBV29-1	CSVRGTRGVYEQFF	TGCAGCGTCCGCGGGACCCGGGGCGTCTATGAGCAGTTCTTC
TRBJ2-6	-	-	TRBV5-1	CASSLASTGSGANVLTF	TGCGCCAGCAGCTTGGCCAGTACGGGGTCCGGGGCCAACGTCCTGACTTTC
TRBJ1-3	-	TRBD1	TRBV9	CASSALDRDGNTIYF	TGTGCCAGCAGCGCACTAGACAGGGACGGAAACACCATATATTTT
TRBJ2-7	-	-	TRBV12-1	CASSPVEQYF	TGTGCCAGCAGCCCCGTCGAGCAGTACTTC
TRBJ2-3	few	-	TRBV4-2	CASSQDGGGAGTDTQYF	TGTGCCAGCAGCCAAGATGGAGGGGGGGCGGGCACAGATACGCAGTATTTT
TRBJ2-3	-	-	TRBV15	CATSRVLGVWTDTQYF	TGTGCCACCAGCAGAGTGCTAGGTGTTTGGACAGATACGCAGTATTTT